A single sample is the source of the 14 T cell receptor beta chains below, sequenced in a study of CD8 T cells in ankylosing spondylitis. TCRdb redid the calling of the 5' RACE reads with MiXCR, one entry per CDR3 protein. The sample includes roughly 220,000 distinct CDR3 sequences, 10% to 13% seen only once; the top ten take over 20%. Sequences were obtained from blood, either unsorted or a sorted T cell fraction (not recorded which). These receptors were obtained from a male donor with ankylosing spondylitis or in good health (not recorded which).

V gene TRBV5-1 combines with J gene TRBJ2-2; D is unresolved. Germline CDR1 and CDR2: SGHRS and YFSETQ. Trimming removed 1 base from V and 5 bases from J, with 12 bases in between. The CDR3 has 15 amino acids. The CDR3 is CASSLIPGDTGELFF. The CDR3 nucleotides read TGCGCCAGCAGCTTGATCCCTGGGGATACCGGGGAGCTGTTTTTT.

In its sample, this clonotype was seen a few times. The CDR3 DNA reads as TGCAGCGTCCGGGGGCAGGGGGTTGACTACACCTTC. It translates to CSVRGQGVDYTF. The genes are TRBV29-1 and TRBJ1-2; the match to TRBD1 covers 7 bases. This CDR3 has 12 amino acids. Germline V gives CDR1 SQVTM, CDR2 ANQGSEA. V was clipped by 6 bases and J by 10 bases; unmatched bases: 11.

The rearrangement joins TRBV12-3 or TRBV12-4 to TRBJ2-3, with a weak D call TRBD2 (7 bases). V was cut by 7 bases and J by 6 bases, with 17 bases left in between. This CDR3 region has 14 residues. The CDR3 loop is CASTKGGGWDTQYF. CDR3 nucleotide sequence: TGTGCCAGCACCAAAGGGGGGGGATGGGATACGCAGTATTTT.

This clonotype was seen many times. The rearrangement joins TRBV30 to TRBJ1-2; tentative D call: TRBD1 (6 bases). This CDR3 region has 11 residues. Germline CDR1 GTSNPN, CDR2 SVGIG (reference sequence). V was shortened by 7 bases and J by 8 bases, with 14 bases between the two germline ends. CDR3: CAYETGRGYTF. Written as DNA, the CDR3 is TGTGCCTACGAAACAGGGAGAGGCTACACCTTC.

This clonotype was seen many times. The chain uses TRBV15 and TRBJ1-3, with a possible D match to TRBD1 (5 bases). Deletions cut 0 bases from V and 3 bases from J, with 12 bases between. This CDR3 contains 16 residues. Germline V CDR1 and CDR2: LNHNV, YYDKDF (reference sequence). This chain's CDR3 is CATSREATEYGNTIYF. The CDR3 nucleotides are TGTGCCACCAGCAGAGAGGCGACAGAATATGGAAACACCATATATTTT.

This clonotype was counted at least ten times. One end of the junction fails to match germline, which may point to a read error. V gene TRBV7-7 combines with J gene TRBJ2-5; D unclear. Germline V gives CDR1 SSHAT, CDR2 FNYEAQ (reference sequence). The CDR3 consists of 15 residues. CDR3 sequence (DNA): TGTGCTAGCAGCCCCGGTCCAGCCTCACAAGAGACCCAGTACTTC. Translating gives CASSPGPASQETQYF.

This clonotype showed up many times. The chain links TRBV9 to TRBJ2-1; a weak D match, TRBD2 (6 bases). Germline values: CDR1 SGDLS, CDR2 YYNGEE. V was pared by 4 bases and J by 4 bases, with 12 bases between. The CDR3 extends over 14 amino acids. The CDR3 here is CASSRRGTYNEQFF. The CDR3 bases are TGTGCCAGCAGCCGCCGGGGGACTTACAATGAGCAGTTCTTC.

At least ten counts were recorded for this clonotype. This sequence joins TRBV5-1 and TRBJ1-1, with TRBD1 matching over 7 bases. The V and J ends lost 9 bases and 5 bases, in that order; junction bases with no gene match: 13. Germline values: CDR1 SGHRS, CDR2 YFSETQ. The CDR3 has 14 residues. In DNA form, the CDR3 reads TGCGCCACACACAGGGACCAGGGGGGGACTGAAGCTTTCTTT. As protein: CATHRDQGGTEAFF.

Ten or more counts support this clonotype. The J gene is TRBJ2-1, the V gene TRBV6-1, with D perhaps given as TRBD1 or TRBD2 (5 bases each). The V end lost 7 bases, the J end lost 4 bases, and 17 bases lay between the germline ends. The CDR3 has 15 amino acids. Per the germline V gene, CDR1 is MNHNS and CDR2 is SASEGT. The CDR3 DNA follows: TGTGCCAGCACCGTTTTGAGGGGCGAGTACAATGAGCAGTTCTTC. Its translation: CASTVLRGEYNEQFF.

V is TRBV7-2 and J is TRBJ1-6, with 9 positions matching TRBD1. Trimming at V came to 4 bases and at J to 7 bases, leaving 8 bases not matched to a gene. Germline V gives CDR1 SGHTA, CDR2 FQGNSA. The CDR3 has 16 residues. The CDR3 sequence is CASSSGQGMYNSPLHF. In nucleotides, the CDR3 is TGTGCCAGCAGCTCAGGACAGGGGATGTACAATTCACCCCTCCACTTT.

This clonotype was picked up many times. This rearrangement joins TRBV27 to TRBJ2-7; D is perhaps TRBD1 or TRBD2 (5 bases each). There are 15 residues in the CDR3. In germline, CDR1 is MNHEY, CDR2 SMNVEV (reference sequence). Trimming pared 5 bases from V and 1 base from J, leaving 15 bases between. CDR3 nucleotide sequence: TGTGCCAGCAGTAAGGGGAGAATCGGATCCTACGAGCAGTACTTC. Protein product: CASSKGRIGSYEQYF.

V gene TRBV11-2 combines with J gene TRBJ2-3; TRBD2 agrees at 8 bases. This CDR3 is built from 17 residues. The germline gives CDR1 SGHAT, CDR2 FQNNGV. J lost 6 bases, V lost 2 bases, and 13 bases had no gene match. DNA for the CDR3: TGTGCCAGCAGCTTATCGACGGGAGGGGAAGGTCGGGATACGCAGTATTTT. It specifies CASSLSTGGEGRDTQYF.

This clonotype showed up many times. The DNA for the CDR3 is TGCAGTGCTTCAGGGGGCCAGTACGAGCAGTACTTC. Protein sequence: CSASGGQYEQYF. This chain links TRBV20-1 with TRBJ2-7; 8 nucleotides align to TRBD1. Germline lookup yields CDR1 DFQATT and CDR2 SNEGSKA (reference sequence). The CDR3 is 12 residues long. After removal of 5 bases from V and 4 bases from J, the junction contained 4 bases not matched to a gene.

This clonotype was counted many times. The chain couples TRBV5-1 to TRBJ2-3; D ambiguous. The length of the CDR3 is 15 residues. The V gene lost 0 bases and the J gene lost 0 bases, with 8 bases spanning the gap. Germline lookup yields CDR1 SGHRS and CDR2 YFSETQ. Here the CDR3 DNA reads TGCGCCAGCAGCTTGGGCCCCACTAGCACAGATACGCAGTATTTT. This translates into CASSLGPTSTDTQYF.